Given below is one T cell receptor (beta chain) in context. Antigen unknown. This sample is drawn from a study of T cell responses to AZD1222 COVID-19 vaccine. Points from the study as a whole: Spike-specific TCR breadth and depth went up after people got two AZD1222 doses. Females made up more of the donors, who were largely white British, and clonal diversity may have come out too low. Vaccine-associated CD4 TCRs ranged over spike, dominating at 160-218 and 743-854. Close to half of spike-specific TCRs reportedly recognize unmutated variant regions.

Germline values: CDR1 MNHNY, CDR2 SVGAGI (reference sequence). V was cut by 7 bases and J by 0 bases, with 16 bases left in between. The CDR3 is 16 residues long. Repertoires were generated with immunoSEQ multiplex PCR, while TCRdb's copy carries only in-frame clones and drops some. The data contain fewer than 200,000 clones, 92% of them seen just once; the ten biggest clones take up 1.6%. The source of this sequence is an adult in good health. The sequences come from peripheral blood, collected on day 0 of AZD1222 vaccination. The chain joins TRBV6-6 to TRBJ2-1; D not resolved. CDR3 protein: CASIRSRYYSYNEQFF. The CDR3 DNA reads TGTGCCAGCATTCGATCCCGTTACTACTCCTACAATGAGCAGTTCTTC.